The following is a T cell receptor (beta chain) sequence with its context. Its binding antigen is unknown. Base-call qualities are not available, and no considerably larger clone is one nucleotide away. The sample is drawn from a study of Ad26.COV2.S vaccination and SARS-CoV-2 variants listed by TCRdb under 2021. About the full investigation: Vaccine-arm donors came from COV1001, a multicentre, randomized, double-blind, placebo-controlled phase I-IIa trial of Ad26.COV2.S in healthy adults. A total of some 30 samples were included in the TCR-sequenced set, comprising around 20 Ad26.COV2.S vaccine recipients, 5 placebo recipients and 8 SARS-CoV-2 convalescent individuals. Ad26.COV2.S was administered intramuscularly at 5 x 10^10 or 1 x 10^11 viral particles, either as a single shot or as two shots given 56 days apart. Sequencing of the TCRbeta repertoire served to evaluate the specificity and breadth of SARS-CoV-2-reactive T cell receptors following Ad26.COV2.S vaccination. Participants in the trial were split at random into five groups of five each, receiving low-dose or high-dose Ad26.COV2.S once or twice, or else placebo on both occasions. Blinding of investigators to trial group allocation was maintained during experiments and outcome assessment.

The treatment or condition label here, explained by the study, means: around 19 received Ad26.COV2.S at low or high dose, single or two shots; about five received placebo; per-sample allocation not given. For vaccine and placebo recipients, the sequenced repertoires came from samples collected on day 63 after the first injection. Between 29 July and 7 August 2020, Cohort 1b enrolled around 24 adults aged 18-55 years at one site in Boston, USA. Ad26.COV2.S consisted of a replication-incompetent adenovirus type 26 vector by which a prefusion-stabilized SARS-CoV-2 spike protein from the original Wuhan strain was expressed. The immunoSEQ Assay was used to sequence TCRbeta CDR3 regions. After extraction, genomic DNA underwent amplification by bias-controlled multiplex PCR, followed by high-throughput sequencing. Under the source paper's analysis protocol: Collapsing and filtering of sequences were performed to quantify the absolute abundance of each unique TCRbeta CDR3 region. T cell fraction was estimated by normalizing TCRbeta template counts to usable DNA, which was measured by amplifying reference genes present in all nucleated cells. Repertoire TCRs were annotated as SARS-CoV-2-specific by exact matching of V gene, CDR3 amino acid sequence and J gene to a known reactive TCR set. The reference SARS-CoV-2 TCR set was obtained from MIRA and was filtered for enrichment in COVID-19-positive ImmuneCODE repertoires, whereby public or cross-reactive TCRs were removed. Based on the MIRA antigens, annotated TCRs were further analysed at the level of specific ORF or position within ORF. Breadth was defined as annotated unique rearrangements over total unique productive rearrangements; depth was the summed frequency of those rearrangements. Group comparisons of TCR breadth used two-sided Wilcoxon rank-sum tests. As stored in TCRdb, this immuneACCESS dataset retains in-frame rearrangements with V and J assigned. A fraction of the clones does not appear; measured against another copy, unresolved V genes explain less than half of the discrepancy, and the remainder lacks a known reason. V, J and clone size reflect that table, while D and trimming were determined from the DNA. Across this sample there are a few hundred thousand clones, with about 90% seen only once. About 5% of the sample is held by the ten biggest clonotypes.

Overall study outcomes, separate from this receptor: After vaccination, substantial breadth of spike-specific CD8+ and CD4+ T cell responses was reported. The authors noted that total T cell responses may have been underestimated by the TCR breadth and depth analyses. The study lacked the statistical power to compare responses across vaccine doses or regimens. Vaccine and placebo recipients had comparable non-spike TCR breadth, which fits with the vaccine containing only spike. Ad26.COV2.S recipients had higher spike-specific TCR breadth than placebo recipients (P = 0.0014).

The TCR originated in a person aged 18-60 years who received the Ad26.COV2.S COVID-19 vaccine or a placebo. The sequences come from peripheral blood, collected in a trial of Ad26.COV2.S vaccine versus placebo.

The encoded CDR3 is CASVNGLGNTEAFF. The DNA sequence is TGTGCCAGCGTAAACGGGTTAGGGAACACTGAAGCTTTCTTT. This sequence uses TRBV6-5 and TRBJ1-1; no D gene call is confident. The CDR3 spans 14 residues, from the cysteine through the phenylalanine. Only the CDR3 DNA stays, 42 bases, in frame from base 1. Looking up the germline V gene yields CDR1 MNHEY and CDR2 SVGAGI. The V and J ends are trimmed by 8 bases and 1 base, leaving 14 bases between them.